What follows are 2 T cell receptor beta chains derived from one specimen sequenced in a study of tumor-infiltrating lymphocytes in glioblastoma multiforme. TCRB libraries came from RNA via three nested multiplex PCR rounds. TCRdb itself ran the multiplex PCR reads through MiXCR, one entry per CDR3 protein. The data hold around 10,000 distinct CDR3 sequences, with 60% to 75% observed a single time. The sequenced material came from brain tumor tissue. Receptor source: a male donor with glioblastoma.

The rearrangement uses TRBV15 and TRBJ2-5; D is uncertain. Germline assignment: CDR1 LNHNV and CDR2 YYDKDF (reference sequence). The CDR3 extends over 15 amino acids. V was cut by 5 bases and J by 1 base, with 14 bases left in between. For the CDR3, the DNA is TGTGCCACCAGCGGAAACCGGAATCCCCAAGAGACCCAGTACTTC. Amino acids: CATSGNRNPQETQYF.

This clonotype was counted ten times or more. The J gene is TRBJ2-3, the V gene TRBV6-4; TRBD2 matches at 7 bases. V shed 8 bases and J 0 bases; nucleotides not matched to a gene: 5. This CDR3 spans 14 amino acids. Per the germline V gene, CDR1 is MRHNA and CDR2 is SNTAGT. The CDR3 DNA sequence: TGTGCCAGCTCCCCGGGACTAAGCACAGATACGCAGTATTTT. As protein: CASSPGLSTDTQYF.